This TCR beta chain is drawn from a study of cytomegalovirus exposure and HLA in healthy donors. Use of 60 Vbeta and 13 Jbeta primers characterized the PCR. Produced via immunoSEQ multiplex PCR; TCRdb's table is partial and in-frame only. The sample carries roughly 110,000 clones, more than 65% recorded once. The receptor was isolated from a woman aged 45-60 years in good health and CMV-seropositive. The specimen sequenced was PBMCs.

The DNA of the CDR3 is TGTGCCAGCAGCTTCGGGGGGGCGTCGTATCAGAGCACCGGGGAGCTGTTTTTT. Translated, it gives CASSFGGASYQSTGELFF. The chain has TRBV5-6 and TRBJ2-2, with TRBD2 matching over 8 bases. Looked up from germline, CDR1 is SGHDT and CDR2 is YYEEEE. V lost 2 bases to trimming and J lost 4 bases; unmatched junction nucleotides: 13. The CDR3 extends over 18 amino acids.